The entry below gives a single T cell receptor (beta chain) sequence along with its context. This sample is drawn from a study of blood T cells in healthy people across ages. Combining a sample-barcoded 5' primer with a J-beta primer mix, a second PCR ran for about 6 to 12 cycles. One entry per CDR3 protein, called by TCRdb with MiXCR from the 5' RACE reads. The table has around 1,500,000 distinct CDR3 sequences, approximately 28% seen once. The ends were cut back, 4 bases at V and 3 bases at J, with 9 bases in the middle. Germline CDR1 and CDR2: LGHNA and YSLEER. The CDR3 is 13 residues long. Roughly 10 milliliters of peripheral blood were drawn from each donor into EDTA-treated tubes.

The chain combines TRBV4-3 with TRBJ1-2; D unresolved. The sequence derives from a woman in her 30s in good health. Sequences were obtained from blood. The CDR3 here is CASSRKGYYGYTF. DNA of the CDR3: TGCGCCAGCAGCCGGAAGGGATACTATGGCTACACCTTC.